What follows are 21 T cell receptor beta chains derived from one specimen sequenced in a study of cytomegalovirus exposure and HLA in healthy donors. 60 Vbeta and 13 Jbeta primers were used in PCR. Generated by immunoSEQ multiplex PCR, the TCRdb table keeps only in-frame clones and is missing some. The sample has around 140,000 clones, about 80% seen once. The sample comprised PBMCs. These receptors were obtained from an older woman in good health and CMV-seropositive.

The rearrangement joins TRBV6-6 to TRBJ1-5; D is uncertain. Trimming removed 0 bases at V and 7 bases at J, with 7 bases between. The CDR3 length is 13 residues. Germline CDR1 and CDR2: MNHNY and SVGAGI (reference sequence). Written as DNA, the CDR3 is TGTGCCAGCAGTTACTCGCGGGCCCAGCCCCAGCATTTT. It yields the protein CASSYSRAQPQHF.

The rearrangement uses TRBV7-2 and TRBJ2-5; the match to TRBD2 covers 9 bases. V lost 1 base and J lost 9; bases outside the gene matches: 9. The CDR3 runs 15 residues. Germline V gene data show CDR1 as SGHTA and CDR2 as FQGNSA. CDR3 region: CASSLGGGARVAQYF. CDR3 in DNA: TGTGCCAGCAGCTTAGGCGGGGGGGCGCGGGTGGCCCAGTACTTC.

J is TRBJ2-7 and V is TRBV15; possibly TRBD2 for D (7 bases). Trimming took 0 bases from V and 1 from J, leaving 16 bases between them. CDR1 is LNHNV and CDR2 is YYDKDF in the germline V gene (reference sequence). CDR3 length: 17 residues. CDR3 amino acids: CATSRDWGRGGSYEQYF. CDR3 bases: TGTGCCACCAGCAGAGATTGGGGGCGCGGGGGTTCCTACGAGCAGTACTTC.

This chain joins TRBV29-1 and TRBJ2-7; TRBD2 matches at 11 bases. There are 15 residues in the CDR3. With 6 bases clipped from V and 2 bases from J, the junction kept 9 bases outside the gene matches. Germline CDR1 reads SQVTM; CDR2 reads ANQGSEA. For the CDR3, the DNA is TGCAGCGTCCTAAAACTAGCGGGAGTCGCCTACGAGCAGTACTTC. Protein: CSVLKLAGVAYEQYF.

The V call is TRBV15, the J call TRBJ2-7, with TRBD2 identical over 8 bases. Germline V gene lookup returns CDR1 LNHNV and CDR2 YYDKDF (reference sequence). The CDR3 totals 13 residues. The J segment lost 7 bases and the V segment lost 6 bases, leaving 8 bases of the junction unmatched. CDR3 DNA sequence: TGTGCCACCAGGGGAGCGGGAGCTGGTGAGCAGTACTTC. Protein: CATRGAGAGEQYF.

The genes are TRBV7-9 and TRBJ1-5; D perhaps matches TRBD1 (6 bases). This CDR3 comprises 14 residues. V was trimmed by 5 bases and J by 0 bases, leaving 8 bases between them. The V gene's germline CDR1 is SEHNR and CDR2 FQNEAQ (reference sequence). The CDR3 nucleotides are TGTGCCAGCAGCCGGACAGATAGCAATCAGCCCCAGCATTTT. Protein sequence: CASSRTDSNQPQHF.

V is TRBV19 and J is TRBJ1-4; D gene unclear. This CDR3 spans 17 amino acids. Between the trimmed V and J ends, which lost 10 bases and 0 bases, there was a span of 21 bases. Germline V CDR1 and CDR2: LNHDA, SQIVND (reference sequence). The CDR3 sequence: CATLPRTEGATNEKLFF. DNA of the CDR3: TGTGCCACCCTCCCAAGGACGGAGGGCGCAACTAATGAAAAACTGTTTTTT.

The V gene is TRBV7-9, the J gene TRBJ2-7, with TRBD1 as a possible D gene (6 bases). The CDR3 is 17 residues long. Germline V CDR1 and CDR2: SEHNR, FQNEAQ (reference sequence). V was pared by 1 base and J by 2 bases, with 18 bases between. CDR3 region: CASSLGWTADGTYEQYF. The CDR3 coding sequence is TGTGCCAGCAGCTTAGGCTGGACAGCCGATGGGACCTACGAGCAGTACTTC.

The rearrangement joins TRBV29-1 to TRBJ2-3, with 7 positions matching TRBD2. The CDR3 length is 14 residues. Trimming took 3 bases from V and 5 from J; bases not matched to a gene: 8. CDR1 and CDR2 (germline): SQVTM, ANQGSEA. Here the CDR3 reads CSVDGREAKDTQYF. CDR3 DNA sequence: TGCAGCGTTGATGGACGGGAGGCGAAAGATACGCAGTATTTT.

The rearrangement uses TRBV2 and TRBJ1-2; maybe TRBD1 (6 bases). This CDR3 has 13 residues. V was trimmed by 3 bases and J by 6 bases, leaving 11 bases between them. CDR1 and CDR2 (germline): SNHLY, FYNNEI. CDR3 bases: TGTGCCAGCAGTGATAGCCAGGGGAATGGCTACACCTTC. It translates to CASSDSQGNGYTF.

V and J are TRBV6-6 and TRBJ1-2; 7 nucleotides align to TRBD1. Germline V gene data show CDR1 as MNHNY and CDR2 as SVGAGI (reference sequence). The length of the CDR3 is 15 residues. V lost 7 bases and J lost 2; bases outside the gene matches: 10. CDR3: CASTHRDSSNYGYTF. CDR3 nucleotide sequence: TGTGCCAGCACCCACAGGGACAGTTCCAACTATGGCTACACCTTC.

Only one count was recorded for this clone. The V gene is TRBV2, the J gene TRBJ2-7; 10 bases agree with TRBD2. V was pared by 3 bases and J by 6 bases, with 14 bases of the junction left unmatched. The CDR3 has 17 residues. Per the germline V gene, CDR1 is SNHLY and CDR2 is FYNNEI. The CDR3 DNA is TGTGCCAGCAGTGAGAAGGCGCCCGGGACTAGCGCGGGCGAGCAGTACTTC. Protein sequence: CASSEKAPGTSAGEQYF.

The chain recombines TRBV5-1 with TRBJ1-4, with D possibly matching TRBD1 (5 bases). Germline lookup yields CDR1 SGHRS and CDR2 YFSETQ. The ends were cut back, 1 base at V and 0 bases at J, with 10 bases in the middle. The CDR3 has 16 residues. DNA of the CDR3: TGCGCCAGCAGCTTGACCGGACAAACAACTAATGAAAAACTGTTTTTT. This encodes CASSLTGQTTNEKLFF.

V is TRBV9 and J is TRBJ2-3, with TRBD2 identical over 9 bases. Germline CDR1 and CDR2: SGDLS and YYNGEE. CDR3 length: 15 amino acids. V shed 4 bases and J 5 bases; nucleotides not matched to a gene: 8. The CDR3 DNA sequence: TGTGCCAGCAGCCGCGAGCGGGAGGTGGTAGATACGCAGTATTTT. Translation gives CASSREREVVDTQYF.

The chain employs TRBV5-1 and TRBJ2-2, with 11 bases that match TRBD2. Trimming removed 1 base from V and 3 bases from J; junction bases left unmatched: 2. Per germline, CDR1 SGHRS and CDR2 YFSETQ. CDR3 length: 16 residues. DNA for the CDR3: TGCGCCAGCAGCTTGAGACTAGCGGGACACACCGGGGAGCTGTTTTTT. Amino acid sequence: CASSLRLAGHTGELFF.

V and J are TRBV29-1 and TRBJ1-2; perhaps TRBD1 as D (5 bases). This CDR3 has 14 amino acids. V shed 0 bases and J shed 4 bases, with 12 bases lying between them. In germline, CDR1 is SQVTM, CDR2 ANQGSEA. The CDR3 here is CSVEDSRATYGYTF. In nucleotides, the CDR3 is TGCAGCGTTGAAGATTCCAGGGCAACCTATGGCTACACCTTC.

The V and J genes are TRBV27 and TRBJ1-5; the D is unclear. CDR3 length: 15 residues. Germline-derived CDR1 and CDR2 are MNHEY and SMNVEV (reference sequence). Trimming left V 6 bases short and J 3 bases short, with 15 bases between. The CDR3 sequence: CASRPAGRDNQPQHF. CDR3 in DNA: TGTGCCAGCAGGCCAGCCGGACGGGACAATCAGCCCCAGCATTTT.

The chain employs TRBV7-2 and TRBJ1-5, with TRBD1 matching 7 bases. CDR3 length: 17 residues. After removal of 5 bases from V and 0 bases from J, the junction contained 10 bases not matched to a gene. CDR1 is SGHTA, CDR2 FQGNSA, per germline. CDR3 in DNA: TGTGCCAGCAGCCGAGAGGGACAGTCTTTTAGCAATCAGCCCCAGCATTTT. This translates into CASSREGQSFSNQPQHF.

This rearrangement joins TRBV4-2 to TRBJ1-2; 7 positions match TRBD1. The CDR3 loop spans 15 amino acids. Per the germline V gene, CDR1 is LGHNA and CDR2 is YNFKEQ. The V and J ends lost 3 bases and 4 bases, in that order; junction bases with no gene match: 8. The CDR3 coding sequence is TGTGCCAGCAGCCAGAACAGGGGTGGTGGCTATGGCTACACCTTC. It codes for CASSQNRGGGYGYTF.

This chain links TRBV2 with TRBJ2-5, with 10 bases identical to TRBD1. The closer fit of TRBJ2-7 to the DNA end suggests the J call may be wrong. Germline values: CDR1 SNHLY, CDR2 FYNNEI. The CDR3 length is 14 residues. The CDR3 DNA reads TGTGCCACCCAAGACGGGACAGGGGTCTACGAGCAGTACTTC. As protein: CATQDGTGVYEQYF.

The chain joins TRBV7-6 to TRBJ2-5, with 7 bases lining up with TRBD1. TRBJ2-7 matches the DNA end more closely, so the J call is doubtful. This CDR3 is built from 18 residues. Germline lookup yields CDR1 SGHVS and CDR2 FNYEAQ. CDR3 sequence reads: CASSLEPRDRRRVYEQYF. The CDR3 nucleotides read TGTGCCAGCAGCTTAGAGCCCCGGGACAGACGAAGAGTCTACGAGCAGTACTTC.